This TCR beta chain originates from a study of vaccination and CD4 T cells after COVID-19. The wider study: Day 14 and days 161 to 241 post-vaccination were the time points at which three convalescent patients were sampled.

The CDR3 spans 14 residues. Germline V gene lookup returns CDR1 MDHEN and CDR2 SYDVKM. Trimming pared 5 bases from V and 0 bases from J, leaving 8 bases between. General study points: Relatively small numbers of convalescent patients were studied, with no early post-infection timepoints included.

Time point here: late sampling 161 to 241 days after vaccination in a few convalescent patients. Positive PCR dates ranged from March to December 2020; these dates predated US Alpha, Beta and Delta variants. A few counts support this clonotype. The target antigen is unknown. MiXCR was run by TCRdb on the PCR reads, yielding one entry per CDR3 protein. The repertoire has some 26,000 distinct CDR3 sequences, 51% of them found once; the top ten carry roughly 5%. The sample was CD4+ T cells from blood, taken about 7 months after SARS-CoV-2 vaccination. This sequence joins TRBV28 and TRBJ1-5; the D is unclear. The clonotype comes from a human donor who had recovered from COVID-19. CDR3 DNA sequence: TGTGCCAGCAGTCCCCCGGATAGCAATCAGCCCCAGCATTTT. Translation gives CASSPPDSNQPQHF. The variable domain in full, completed from reference TRBV28 and TRBJ1-5, reads DVKVTQSSRYLVKRTGEKVFLECVQDMDHENMFWYRQDPGLGLRLIYFSYDVKMKEKGDIPEGYSVSREKKERFSLILESASTNQTSMYLCASSPPDSNQPQHFGDGTRLSIL.